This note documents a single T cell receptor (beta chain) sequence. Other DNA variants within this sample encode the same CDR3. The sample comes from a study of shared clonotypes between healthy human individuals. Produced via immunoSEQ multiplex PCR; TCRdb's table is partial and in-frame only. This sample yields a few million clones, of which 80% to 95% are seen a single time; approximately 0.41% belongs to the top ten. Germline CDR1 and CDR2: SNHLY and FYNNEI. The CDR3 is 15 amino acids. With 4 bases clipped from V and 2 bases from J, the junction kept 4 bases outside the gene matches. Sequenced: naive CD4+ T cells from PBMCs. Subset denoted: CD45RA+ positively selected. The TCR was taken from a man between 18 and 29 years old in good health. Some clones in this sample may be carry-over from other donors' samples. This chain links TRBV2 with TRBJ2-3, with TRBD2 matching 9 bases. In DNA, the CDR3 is TGTGCCAGCAGTGGAACTAGCGGGTCCACAGATACGCAGTATTTT. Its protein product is CASSGTSGSTDTQYF.